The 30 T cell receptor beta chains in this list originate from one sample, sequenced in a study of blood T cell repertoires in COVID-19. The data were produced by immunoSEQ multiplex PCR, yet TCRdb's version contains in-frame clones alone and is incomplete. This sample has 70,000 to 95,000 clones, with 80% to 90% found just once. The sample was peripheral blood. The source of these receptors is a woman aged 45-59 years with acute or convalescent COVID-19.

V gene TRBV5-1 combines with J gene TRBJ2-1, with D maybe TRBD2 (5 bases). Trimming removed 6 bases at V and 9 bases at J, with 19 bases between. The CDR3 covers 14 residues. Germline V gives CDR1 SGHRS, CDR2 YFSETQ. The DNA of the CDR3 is TGCGCCAGCACCCCCTTTCTGGGTGCGGGTGAGCAGTTCTTC. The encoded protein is CASTPFLGAGEQFF.

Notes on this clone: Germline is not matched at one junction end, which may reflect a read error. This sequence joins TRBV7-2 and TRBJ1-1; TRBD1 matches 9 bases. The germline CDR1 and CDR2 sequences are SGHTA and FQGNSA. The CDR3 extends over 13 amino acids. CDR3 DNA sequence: TGTGCCAGCAGCCGTACGAGCAACAGGGGGCCCCGGTTT. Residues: CASSRTSNRGPRF.

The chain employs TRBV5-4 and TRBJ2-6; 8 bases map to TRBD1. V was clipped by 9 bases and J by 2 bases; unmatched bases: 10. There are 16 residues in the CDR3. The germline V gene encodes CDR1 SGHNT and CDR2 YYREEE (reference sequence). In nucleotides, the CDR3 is TGTGCCATCCCTTCCAGGGGGCGAACTGGGGCCAACGTCCTGACTTTC. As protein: CAIPSRGRTGANVLTF.

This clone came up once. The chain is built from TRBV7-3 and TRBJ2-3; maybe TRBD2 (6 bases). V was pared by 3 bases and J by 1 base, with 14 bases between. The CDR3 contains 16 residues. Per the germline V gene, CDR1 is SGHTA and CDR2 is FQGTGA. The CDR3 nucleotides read TGTGCCAGCAGCTTTCTCGCGGGGCCTCGCACAGATACGCAGTATTTT. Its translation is CASSFLAGPRTDTQYF.

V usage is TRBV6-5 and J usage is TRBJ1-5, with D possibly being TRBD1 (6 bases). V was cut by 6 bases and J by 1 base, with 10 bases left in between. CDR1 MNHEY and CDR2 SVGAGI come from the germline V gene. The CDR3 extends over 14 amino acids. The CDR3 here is CASSRDRSNQPQHF. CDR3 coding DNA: TGTGCCAGCAGCCGAGACAGGAGCAATCAGCCCCAGCATTTT.

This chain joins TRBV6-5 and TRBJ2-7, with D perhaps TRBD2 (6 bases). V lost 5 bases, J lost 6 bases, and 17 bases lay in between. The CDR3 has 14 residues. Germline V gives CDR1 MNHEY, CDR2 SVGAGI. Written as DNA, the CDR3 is TGTGCCAGCAGTCCCCGCCCTCAGACTAGCGAGCAGTACTTC. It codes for CASSPRPQTSEQYF.

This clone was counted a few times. The DNA for the CDR3 is TGTGCCAGCAGTTACTCGCTTTCGGCAGGGGGCCTTGGCTACACCTTC. As protein: CASSYSLSAGGLGYTF. The V gene is TRBV6-2 or TRBV6-3, the J gene TRBJ1-2, with TRBD1 matching over 8 bases. The germline V gene encodes CDR1 MNHEY and CDR2 SVGEGT. V was pared by 0 bases and J by 7 bases, with 10 bases of the junction left unmatched. This CDR3 has 16 residues.

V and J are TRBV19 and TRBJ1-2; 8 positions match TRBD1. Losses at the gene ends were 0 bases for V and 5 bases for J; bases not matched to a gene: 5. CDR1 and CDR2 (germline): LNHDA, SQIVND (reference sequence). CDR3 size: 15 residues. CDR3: CASSIDPRGLYGYTF. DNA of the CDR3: TGTGCCAGTAGTATAGATCCCAGGGGGCTGTATGGCTACACCTTC.

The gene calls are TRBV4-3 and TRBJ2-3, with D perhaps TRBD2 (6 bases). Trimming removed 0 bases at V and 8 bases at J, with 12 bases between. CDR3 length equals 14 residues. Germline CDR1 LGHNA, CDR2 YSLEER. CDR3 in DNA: TGCGCCAGCAGCCAAGAAAGGGTGGAGGGTACGCAGTATTTT. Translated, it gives CASSQERVEGTQYF.

CDR3 coding DNA: TGTGCCAGCACCACCGGGACTAGCGACCCCACAGATACGCAGTATTTT. This codes for CASTTGTSDPTDTQYF. The gene calls are TRBV9 and TRBJ2-3; TRBD2 matches 10 bases. Trimming at V came to 6 bases and at J to 2 bases, leaving 9 bases not matched to a gene. The CDR3 contains 16 residues. CDR1 SGDLS and CDR2 YYNGEE come from the germline V gene.

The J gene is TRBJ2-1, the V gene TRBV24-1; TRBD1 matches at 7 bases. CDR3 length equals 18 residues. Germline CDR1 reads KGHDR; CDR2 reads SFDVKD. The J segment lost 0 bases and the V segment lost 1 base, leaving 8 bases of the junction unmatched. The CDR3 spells CATSDFQTGPASYNEQFF. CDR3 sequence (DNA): TGTGCCACCAGTGATTTCCAGACAGGGCCGGCCTCCTACAATGAGCAGTTCTTC.

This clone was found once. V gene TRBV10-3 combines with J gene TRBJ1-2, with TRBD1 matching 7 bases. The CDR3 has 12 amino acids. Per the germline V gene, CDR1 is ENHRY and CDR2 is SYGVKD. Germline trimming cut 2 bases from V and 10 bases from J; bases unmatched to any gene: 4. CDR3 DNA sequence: TGTGCCATCAGTGAGAGTGGGACAGTCTACACCTTC. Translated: CAISESGTVYTF.

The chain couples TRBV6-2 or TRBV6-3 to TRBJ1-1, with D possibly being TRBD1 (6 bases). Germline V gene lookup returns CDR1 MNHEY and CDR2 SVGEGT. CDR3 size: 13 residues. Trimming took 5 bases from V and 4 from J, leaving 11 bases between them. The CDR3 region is CASSHRVRTEAFF. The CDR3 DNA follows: TGTGCCAGCAGTCACAGGGTCCGCACTGAAGCTTTCTTT.

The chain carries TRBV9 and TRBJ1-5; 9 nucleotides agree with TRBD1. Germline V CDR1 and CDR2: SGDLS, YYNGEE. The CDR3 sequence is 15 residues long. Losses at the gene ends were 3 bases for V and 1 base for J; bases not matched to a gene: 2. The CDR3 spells CASSATGGSNQPQHF. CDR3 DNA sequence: TGTGCCAGCAGCGCAACAGGGGGCAGCAATCAGCCCCAGCATTTT.

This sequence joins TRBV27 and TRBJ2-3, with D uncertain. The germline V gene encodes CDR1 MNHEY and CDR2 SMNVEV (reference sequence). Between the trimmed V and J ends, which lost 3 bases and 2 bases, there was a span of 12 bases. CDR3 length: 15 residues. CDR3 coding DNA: TGTGCCAGCAGTTTGGGCCTCGCCCCCACAGATACGCAGTATTTT. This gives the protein CASSLGLAPTDTQYF.

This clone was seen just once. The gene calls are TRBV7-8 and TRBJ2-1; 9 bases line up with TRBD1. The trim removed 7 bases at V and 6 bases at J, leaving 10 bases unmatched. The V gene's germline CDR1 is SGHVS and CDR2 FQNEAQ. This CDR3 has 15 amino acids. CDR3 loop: CASTPDRGSLNEQFF. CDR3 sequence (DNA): TGTGCCAGCACCCCGGACAGGGGTTCCCTCAATGAGCAGTTCTTC.

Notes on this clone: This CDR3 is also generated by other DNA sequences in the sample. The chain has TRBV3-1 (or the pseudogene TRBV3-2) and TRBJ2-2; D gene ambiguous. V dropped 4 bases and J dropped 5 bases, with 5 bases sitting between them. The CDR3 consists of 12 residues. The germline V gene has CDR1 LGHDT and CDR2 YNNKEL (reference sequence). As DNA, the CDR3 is TGTGCCAGCAGCCCAGGAACCGGGGAGCTGTTTTTT. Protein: CASSPGTGELFF.

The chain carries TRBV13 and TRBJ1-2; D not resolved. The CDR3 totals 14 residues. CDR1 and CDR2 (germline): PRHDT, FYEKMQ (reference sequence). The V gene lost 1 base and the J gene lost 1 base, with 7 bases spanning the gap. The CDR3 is CASSLDPNNYGYTF. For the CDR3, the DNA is TGTGCCAGCAGCTTAGACCCTAATAACTATGGCTACACCTTC. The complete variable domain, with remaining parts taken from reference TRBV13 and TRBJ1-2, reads AAGVIQSPRHLIKEKRETATLKCYPIPRHDTVYWYQQGPGQDPQFLISFYEKMQSDKGSIPDRFSAQQFSDYHSELNMSSLELGDSALYFCASSLDPNNYGYTFGSGTRLTVV.

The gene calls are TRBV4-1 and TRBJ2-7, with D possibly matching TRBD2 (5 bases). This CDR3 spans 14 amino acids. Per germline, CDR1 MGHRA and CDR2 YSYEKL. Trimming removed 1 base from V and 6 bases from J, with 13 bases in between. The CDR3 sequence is CASSQGNFEGEQYF. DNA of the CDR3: TGCGCCAGCAGCCAAGGTAACTTCGAGGGCGAGCAGTACTTC.

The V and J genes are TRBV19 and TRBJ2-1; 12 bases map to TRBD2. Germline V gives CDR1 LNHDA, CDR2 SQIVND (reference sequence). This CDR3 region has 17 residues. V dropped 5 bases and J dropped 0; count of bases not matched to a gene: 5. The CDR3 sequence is CASSAGLAGSSYNEQFF. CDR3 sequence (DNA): TGTGCCAGTAGTGCGGGACTAGCGGGTAGCTCCTACAATGAGCAGTTCTTC.

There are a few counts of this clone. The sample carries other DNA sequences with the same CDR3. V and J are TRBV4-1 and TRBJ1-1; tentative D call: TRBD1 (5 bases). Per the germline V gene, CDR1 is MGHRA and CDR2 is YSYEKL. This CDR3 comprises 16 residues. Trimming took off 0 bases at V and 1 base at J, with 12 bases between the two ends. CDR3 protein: CASSQEAGLGNTEAFF. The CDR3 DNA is TGCGCCAGCAGCCAAGAGGCGGGACTCGGGAACACTGAAGCTTTCTTT.

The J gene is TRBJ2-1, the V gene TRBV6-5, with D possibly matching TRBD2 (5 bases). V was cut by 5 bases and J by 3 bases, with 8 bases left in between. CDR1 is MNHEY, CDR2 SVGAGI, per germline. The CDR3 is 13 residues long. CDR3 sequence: CASSIAYYNEQFF. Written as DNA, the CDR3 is TGTGCCAGCAGTATAGCGTACTACAATGAGCAGTTCTTC.

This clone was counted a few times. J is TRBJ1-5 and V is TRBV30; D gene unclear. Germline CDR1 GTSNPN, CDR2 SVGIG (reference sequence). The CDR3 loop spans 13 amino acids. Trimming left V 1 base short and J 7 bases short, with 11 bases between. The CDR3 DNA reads TGTGCCTGGAGTGAGGGAGAGTTACAGCCCCAGCATTTT. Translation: CAWSEGELQPQHF.

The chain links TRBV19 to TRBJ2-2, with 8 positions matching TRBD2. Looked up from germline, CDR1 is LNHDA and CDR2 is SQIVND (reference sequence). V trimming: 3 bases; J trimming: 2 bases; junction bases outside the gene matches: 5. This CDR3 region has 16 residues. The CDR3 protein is CASSISGGTNTGELFF. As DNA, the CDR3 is TGTGCCAGTAGTATCTCGGGGGGGACTAACACCGGGGAGCTGTTTTTT.

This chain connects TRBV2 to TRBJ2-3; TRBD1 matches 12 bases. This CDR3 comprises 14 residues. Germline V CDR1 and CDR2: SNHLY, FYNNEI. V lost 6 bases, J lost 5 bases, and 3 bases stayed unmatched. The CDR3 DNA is TGTGCCAGCAGGGGACAGGGGGCTGGAGATACGCAGTATTTT. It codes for CASRGQGAGDTQYF.

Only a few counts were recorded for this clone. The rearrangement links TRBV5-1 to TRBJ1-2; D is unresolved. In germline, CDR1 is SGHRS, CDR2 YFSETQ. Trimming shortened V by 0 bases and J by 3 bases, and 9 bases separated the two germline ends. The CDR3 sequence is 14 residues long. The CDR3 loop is CASSLEVQDYGYTF. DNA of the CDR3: TGCGCCAGCAGCTTGGAAGTCCAGGACTATGGCTACACCTTC.

The CDR3 nucleotides read TGTGCCAGCAGCGTAGAAATAGGAACCCGGGGCTATGGCTACACCTTC. It encodes CASSVEIGTRGYGYTF. The chain recombines TRBV9 with TRBJ1-2; D is uncertain. CDR3 length equals 16 residues. Trimming took 0 bases from V and 4 from J, leaving 16 bases between them. From germline, CDR1 is SGDLS and CDR2 YYNGEE.

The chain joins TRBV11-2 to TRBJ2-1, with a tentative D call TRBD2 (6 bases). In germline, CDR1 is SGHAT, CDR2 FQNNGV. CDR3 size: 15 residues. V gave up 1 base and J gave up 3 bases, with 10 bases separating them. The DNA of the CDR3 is TGTGCCAGCAGCTTAGGTGGCGGGAACTACAATGAGCAGTTCTTC. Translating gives CASSLGGGNYNEQFF.

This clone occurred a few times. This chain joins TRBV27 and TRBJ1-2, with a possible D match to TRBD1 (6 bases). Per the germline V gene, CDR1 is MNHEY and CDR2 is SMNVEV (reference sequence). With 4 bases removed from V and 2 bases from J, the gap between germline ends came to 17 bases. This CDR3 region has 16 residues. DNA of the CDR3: TGTGCCAGCAGTTATGGCAGGGGACGGACCAACTATGGCTACACCTTC. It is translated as CASSYGRGRTNYGYTF.

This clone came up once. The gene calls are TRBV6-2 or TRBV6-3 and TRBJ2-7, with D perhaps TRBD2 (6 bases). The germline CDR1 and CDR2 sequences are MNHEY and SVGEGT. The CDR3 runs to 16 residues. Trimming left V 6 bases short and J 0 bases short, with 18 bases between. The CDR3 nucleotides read TGTGCCAGCAGCCAGCTCCCCCTGCGGGACTCCTACGAGCAGTACTTC. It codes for CASSQLPLRDSYEQYF.